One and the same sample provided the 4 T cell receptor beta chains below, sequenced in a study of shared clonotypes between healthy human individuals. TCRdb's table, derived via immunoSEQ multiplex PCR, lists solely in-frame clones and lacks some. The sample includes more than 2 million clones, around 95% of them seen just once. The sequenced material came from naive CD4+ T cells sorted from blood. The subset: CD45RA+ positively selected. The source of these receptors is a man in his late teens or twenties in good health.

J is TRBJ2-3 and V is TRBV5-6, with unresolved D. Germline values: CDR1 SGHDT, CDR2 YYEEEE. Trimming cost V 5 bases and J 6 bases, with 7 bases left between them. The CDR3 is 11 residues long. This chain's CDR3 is CASSKTDTQYF. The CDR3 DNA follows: TGTGCCAGCAGTAAGACTGATACGCAGTATTTT.

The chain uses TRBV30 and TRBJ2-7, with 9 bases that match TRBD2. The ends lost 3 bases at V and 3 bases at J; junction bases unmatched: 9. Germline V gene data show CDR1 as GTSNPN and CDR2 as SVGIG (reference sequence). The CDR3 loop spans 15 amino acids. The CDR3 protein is CAWRFSGGWNYEQYF. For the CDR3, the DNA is TGTGCCTGGAGGTTTAGCGGGGGCTGGAACTACGAGCAGTACTTC. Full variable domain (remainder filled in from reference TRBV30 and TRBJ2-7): SQTIHQWPATLVQPVGSPLSLECTVEGTSNPNLYWYRQAAGRGLQLLFYSVGIGQISSEVPQNLSASRPQDRQFILSSKKLLLSDSGFYLCAWRFSGGWNYEQYFGPGTRLTVT.

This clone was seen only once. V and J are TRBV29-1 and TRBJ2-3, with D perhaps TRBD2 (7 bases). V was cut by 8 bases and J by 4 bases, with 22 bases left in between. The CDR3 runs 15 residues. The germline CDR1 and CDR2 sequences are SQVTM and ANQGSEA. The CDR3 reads CSTSGRERGADTQYF. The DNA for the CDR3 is TGCAGCACCTCCGGGCGGGAGAGGGGGGCAGATACGCAGTATTTT.

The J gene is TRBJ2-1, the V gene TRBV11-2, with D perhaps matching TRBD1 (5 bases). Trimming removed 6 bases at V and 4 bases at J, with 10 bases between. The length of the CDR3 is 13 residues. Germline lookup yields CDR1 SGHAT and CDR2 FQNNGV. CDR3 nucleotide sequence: TGTGCCAGCAGTTTTGGGGCGTACAATGAGCAGTTCTTC. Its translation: CASSFGAYNEQFF.